These 4 T cell receptor beta chains share one sample of origin, sequenced in a study of control samples from healthy donors and cancer patients. This table comes from immunoSEQ multiplex PCR, and its TCRdb copy is limited to in-frame clones, with some not included. The sample contains roughly 51,000 clones, 89% of which appear only once. Specimen: PBMCs. Receptors originate from a man aged 40-55 years with colorectal cancer.

The chain combines TRBV30 with TRBJ1-1; no reliable D call. The CDR3 is 11 amino acids. CDR1 and CDR2 (germline): GTSNPN, SVGIG (reference sequence). V was pared by 5 bases and J by 0 bases, with 4 bases between. The CDR3 DNA sequence: TGTGCCTGGGGGATGAACACTGAAGCTTTCTTT. Protein sequence: CAWGMNTEAFF.

V usage is TRBV7-9 and J usage is TRBJ1-3; D ambiguous. This CDR3 has 12 residues. Looked up from germline, CDR1 is SEHNR and CDR2 is FQNEAQ (reference sequence). V shed 4 bases and J shed 4 bases, with 5 bases lying between them. The CDR3 loop is CASSSQGNTIYF. In nucleotides, the CDR3 is TGTGCCAGCAGCTCACAGGGAAACACCATATATTTT.

This sequence joins TRBV14 and TRBJ1-1; the D is unclear. The germline V gene encodes CDR1 SGHDN and CDR2 FVKESK. This CDR3 contains 14 residues. With 3 bases removed from V and 1 base from J, the gap between germline ends came to 9 bases. CDR3 protein: CASSQRHPNTEAFF. CDR3 in DNA: TGTGCCAGCAGCCAGCGACATCCGAACACTGAAGCTTTCTTT. The full variable domain, in which reference TRBV14 and TRBJ1-1 provide the parts outside the CDR3, is EAGVTQFPSHSVIEKGQTVTLRCDPISGHDNLYWYRRVMGKEIKFLLHFVKESKQDESGMPNNRFLAERTGGTYSTLKVQPAELEDSGVYFCASSQRHPNTEAFFGQGTRLTVV.

CDR3 DNA: TGTGCCAGCAGCTTAGGGTCGCAGCAGAATTCACCCCTCCACTTT. This translates into CASSLGSQQNSPLHF. The chain carries TRBV7-9 and TRBJ1-6; D is unresolved. This CDR3 is 15 amino acids long. Germline values: CDR1 SEHNR, CDR2 FQNEAQ (reference sequence). With 1 base removed from V and 7 bases from J, the gap between germline ends came to 11 bases.